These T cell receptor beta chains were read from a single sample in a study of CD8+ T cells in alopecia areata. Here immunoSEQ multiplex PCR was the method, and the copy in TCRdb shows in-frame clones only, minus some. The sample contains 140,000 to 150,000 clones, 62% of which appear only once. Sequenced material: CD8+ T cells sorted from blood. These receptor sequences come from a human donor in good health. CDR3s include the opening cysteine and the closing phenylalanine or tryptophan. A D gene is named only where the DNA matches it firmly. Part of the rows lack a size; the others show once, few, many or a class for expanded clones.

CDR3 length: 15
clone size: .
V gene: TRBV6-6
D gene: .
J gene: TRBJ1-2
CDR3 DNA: TGTGCCAGCAGTTACGACCGACGGGGAGGCTATGGCTACACCTTC
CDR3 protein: CASSYDRRGGYGYTF

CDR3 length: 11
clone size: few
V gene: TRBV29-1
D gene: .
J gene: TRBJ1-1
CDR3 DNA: TGCAGCGTTTTGTCGAACACTGAAGCTTTCTTT
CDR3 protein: CSVLSNTEAFF

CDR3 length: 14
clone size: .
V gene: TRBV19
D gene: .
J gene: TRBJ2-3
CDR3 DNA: TGTGCCAGTAGTGTCGGGATAGGTACAGATACGCAGTATTTT
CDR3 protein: CASSVGIGTDTQYF

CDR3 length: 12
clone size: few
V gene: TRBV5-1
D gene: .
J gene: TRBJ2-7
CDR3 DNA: TGCGCCAGCAGCTCAACAGGATCCGAGCAGTACTTC
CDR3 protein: CASSSTGSEQYF

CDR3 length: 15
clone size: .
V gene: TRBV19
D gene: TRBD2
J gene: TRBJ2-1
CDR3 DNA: TGTGCCAGTAGTGGGGGACTAGCGGGAGTGTATGAGCAGTTCTTC
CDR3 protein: CASSGGLAGVYEQFF

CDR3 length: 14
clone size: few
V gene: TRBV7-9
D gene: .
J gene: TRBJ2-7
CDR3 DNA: TGTGCCAGCAGCCAAACAGGAAACAGGAACGAGCAGTACTTC
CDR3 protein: CASSQTGNRNEQYF

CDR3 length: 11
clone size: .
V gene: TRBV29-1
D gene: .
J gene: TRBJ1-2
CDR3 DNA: TGCAGCGTTCAGGGGAACTATGGCTACACCTTC
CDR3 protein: CSVQGNYGYTF

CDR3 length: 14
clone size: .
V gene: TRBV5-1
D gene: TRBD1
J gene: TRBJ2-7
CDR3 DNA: TGCGCCAGCAGCTTGCGGGACAGGTCCTACGAGCAGTACTTC
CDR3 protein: CASSLRDRSYEQYF

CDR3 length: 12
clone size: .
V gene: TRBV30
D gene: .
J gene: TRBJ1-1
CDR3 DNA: TGTGCCTGGGCGCCCGGGAACACTGAAGCTTTCTTT
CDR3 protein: CAWAPGNTEAFF

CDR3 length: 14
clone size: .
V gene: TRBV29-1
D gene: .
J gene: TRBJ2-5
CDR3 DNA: TGCAGCGTTGAAGCCATGCTACCGCCAAGGACCCAGTACTTC
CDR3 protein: CSVEAMLPPRTQYF

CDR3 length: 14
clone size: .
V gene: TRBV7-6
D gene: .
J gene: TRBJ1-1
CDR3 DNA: TGTGCCAGCAGCCCAGATTCGGGGGGGGATGAAGCTTTCTTT
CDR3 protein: CASSPDSGGDEAFF

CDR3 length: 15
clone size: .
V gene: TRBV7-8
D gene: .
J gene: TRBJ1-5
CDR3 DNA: TGTGCCAGCAGCCGCGACAGATATAGCAATCAGCCCCAGCATTTT
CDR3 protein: CASSRDRYSNQPQHF

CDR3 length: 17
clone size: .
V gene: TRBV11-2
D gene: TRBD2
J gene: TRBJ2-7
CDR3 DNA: TGTGCCAGCAGCTTAACACTAGCGGGAGGGCCGGGGTACGAGCAGTACTTC
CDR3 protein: CASSLTLAGGPGYEQYF

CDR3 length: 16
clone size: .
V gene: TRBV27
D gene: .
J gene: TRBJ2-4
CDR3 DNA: TGTGCCAGCAGTTCCGGGAGTAAGTTAGCCAAAAACATTCAGTACTTC
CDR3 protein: CASSSGSKLAKNIQYF

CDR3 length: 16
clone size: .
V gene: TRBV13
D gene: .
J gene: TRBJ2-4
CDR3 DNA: TGTGCCAGCAGCTTACCGGGGAACGGAGCCAAAAACATTCAGTACTTC
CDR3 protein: CASSLPGNGAKNIQYF

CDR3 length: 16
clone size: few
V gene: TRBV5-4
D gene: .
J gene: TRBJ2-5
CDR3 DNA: TGTGCCAGCAGCTTATCGCCAGCCGGGAGTAAAGAGACCCAGTACTTC
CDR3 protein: CASSLSPAGSKETQYF

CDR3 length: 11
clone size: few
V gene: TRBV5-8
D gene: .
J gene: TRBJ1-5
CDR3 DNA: TGTGCCAGCAGCTTGGCTGGGGTCCGGCATTTT
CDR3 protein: CASSLAGVRHF